These 18 T cell receptor beta chains were all obtained from the same sample, sequenced in a study of blood T cell dynamics during melanoma immunotherapy. The table came from immunoSEQ multiplex PCR; TCRdb's copy has only in-frame clones and leaves some out. The sample lists about 28,000 clones, roughly 88% occurring once. Time point reported: week 3, after first cycle of checkpoint inhibitor. The source was blood, collected from a patient treated with checkpoint blockade. The receptors come from a human donor with melanoma.

The chain employs TRBV19 and TRBJ1-2, with 9 bases that match TRBD1. Germline trimming cut 4 bases from V and 6 bases from J; bases unmatched to any gene: 3. This CDR3 spans 13 amino acids. The V gene's germline CDR1 is LNHDA and CDR2 SQIVND (reference sequence). CDR3: CASSSWTGDGYTF. The CDR3 DNA reads TGTGCCAGTAGTAGCTGGACAGGGGATGGCTACACCTTC. Drawing the rest from reference TRBV19 and TRBJ1-2, the complete variable domain is DGGITQSPKYLFRKEGQNVTLSCEQNLNHDAMYWYRQDPGQGLRLIYYSQIVNDFQKGDIAEGYSVSREKKESFPLTVTSAQKNPTAFYLCASSSWTGDGYTFGSGTRLTVV.

The chain is built from TRBV28 and TRBJ2-2; D is ambiguous. V lost 4 bases to trimming and J lost 6 bases, with 12 bases between them. Germline CDR1 is MDHEN and CDR2 is SYDVKM. This CDR3 is 14 amino acids long. The CDR3 nucleotides are TGTGCCAGCAGTTCAAACTCGCTCCCCGGGGAGCTGTTTTTT. Amino acids: CASSSNSLPGELFF.

The genes are TRBV28 and TRBJ1-2; the match to TRBD1 covers 10 bases. The CDR3 has 14 amino acids. With V trimmed by 6 bases and J by 1 base, 2 bases remained unmatched. From germline, CDR1 is MDHEN and CDR2 SYDVKM. The CDR3 is CASSGQGGNYGYTF. The CDR3 nucleotides read TGTGCCAGCAGCGGACAGGGGGGTAACTATGGCTACACCTTC.

Only one count was recorded for this clone. This rearrangement joins TRBV5-7 to TRBJ2-3; D unresolved. TRBV5-7 is marked as an open reading frame, function uncertain. This CDR3 is built from 16 residues. V was cut by 1 base and J by 0 bases, with 12 bases left in between. The CDR3 region is CASSLFPSSSTDTQYF. The CDR3 nucleotides are TGTGCCAGCAGCTTGTTCCCCTCTTCTAGCACAGATACGCAGTATTTT.

The V call is TRBV5-1, the J call TRBJ1-3; D might be TRBD1 (6 bases). The CDR3 has 16 residues. The germline CDR1 and CDR2 sequences are SGHRS and YFSETQ. V was cut by 4 bases and J by 3 bases, with 17 bases left in between. DNA of the CDR3: TGCGCCAGCAGCCCCCAGGAAGGGGGATATGGAAACACCATATATTTT. Translation gives CASSPQEGGYGNTIYF.

This rearrangement joins TRBV28 to TRBJ1-5; 8 nucleotides match TRBD1. Unmatched junction bases numbered 14, after V lost 6 bases and J lost 7 bases. This CDR3 contains 16 residues. The germline CDR1 and CDR2 sequences are MDHEN and SYDVKM. The DNA for the CDR3 is TGTGCCAGCAGCCACATTACAGGGGGTTGGGGACAGCCCCAGCATTTT. It specifies CASSHITGGWGQPQHF.

The chain employs TRBV29-1 and TRBJ1-1; TRBD1 matches 7 bases. The trim removed 5 bases at V and 5 bases at J, leaving 5 bases unmatched. This CDR3 has 12 amino acids. Looked up from germline, CDR1 is SQVTM and CDR2 is ANQGSEA. Here the CDR3 DNA reads TGCAGCGTTAGAAGGGGGCAAACTGAAGCTTTCTTT. It specifies CSVRRGQTEAFF.

In its sample, this clone was seen a few times. This chain connects TRBV4-2 to TRBJ2-7; 9 bases match TRBD2. CDR1 and CDR2 (germline): LGHNA, YNFKEQ. V lost 4 bases, J lost 5 bases, and 15 bases stayed unmatched. The CDR3 extends over 17 amino acids. CDR3 nucleotide sequence: TGTGCCAGCAGCCGAGACCCCGCTAGCGGGATAGTCCACGAGCAGTACTTC. Amino acids: CASSRDPASGIVHEQYF.

The chain combines TRBV10-3 with TRBJ1-2; a weak D match, TRBD1 (5 bases). Germline CDR1 ENHRY, CDR2 SYGVKD. The CDR3 has 17 amino acids. Trimming removed 2 bases at V and 4 bases at J, with 20 bases between. The CDR3 loop is CAISEVTGSSASYGYTF. DNA of the CDR3: TGTGCCATCAGTGAGGTTACAGGTTCCTCCGCGAGCTATGGCTACACCTTC.

The chain is built from TRBV4-3 and TRBJ2-3; 11 bases align to TRBD2. V gave up 1 base and J gave up 2 bases; unmatched junction bases: 5. Germline CDR1 is LGHNA and CDR2 is YSLEER. This CDR3 is 17 amino acids long. Written as DNA, the CDR3 is TGCGCCAGCAGCCAAGCAGGGACTAGCGGAAACACAGATACGCAGTATTTT. Residues: CASSQAGTSGNTDTQYF.

V usage is TRBV28 and J usage is TRBJ1-3, with D uncertain. CDR3 length: 19 amino acids. Germline CDR1 is MDHEN and CDR2 is SYDVKM. Deletions cut 3 bases from V and 0 bases from J, with 21 bases between. CDR3 DNA sequence: TGTGCCAGCAGTTTTAGGCTCGACGCCGGTAAGGGCTCTGGAAACACCATATATTTT. It codes for CASSFRLDAGKGSGNTIYF.

Here the CDR3 DNA reads TGTGCCAGCAGCTTAGAGATGGCTGAAAAACTGTTTTTT. This codes for CASSLEMAEKLFF. J is TRBJ1-4 and V is TRBV7-9, with unresolved D. The CDR3 length is 13 residues. Germline CDR1 reads SEHNR; CDR2 reads FQNEAQ (reference sequence). Trimming left V 1 base short and J 7 bases short, with 7 bases between.

This chain links TRBV6-1 with TRBJ1-5; D is ambiguous. V dropped 6 bases and J dropped 6 bases, with 15 bases sitting between them. Germline V gene lookup returns CDR1 MNHNS and CDR2 SASEGT. CDR3 size: 14 residues. The CDR3 coding sequence is TGTGCCAGCAGCTCAAGGGTAGCCGGTCAGCCCCAGCATTTT. It codes for CASSSRVAGQPQHF.

Worth noting for this clone: The same CDR3 can be traced to other DNA sequences in this sample. J is TRBJ1-2 and V is TRBV5-4; no clear D. V lost 0 bases and J lost 4, with 7 bases in between. The CDR3 length is 13 residues. Germline values: CDR1 SGHNT, CDR2 YYREEE (reference sequence). In DNA, the CDR3 is TGTGCCAGCAGCTTGGAGGGCTCCTATGGCTACACCTTC. This sequence encodes CASSLEGSYGYTF.

V and J are TRBV11-2 and TRBJ2-5; tentative D call: TRBD2 (6 bases). This CDR3 contains 15 residues. Germline V gene data show CDR1 as SGHAT and CDR2 as FQNNGV. The V and J ends lost 1 base and 1 base respectively, with 10 bases between them. This CDR3 reads CASSLGAGSQETQYF. CDR3 coding DNA: TGTGCCAGCAGCTTAGGGGCCGGGAGCCAAGAGACCCAGTACTTC.

This chain joins TRBV11-2 and TRBJ2-2, with 7 bases identical to TRBD1. This CDR3 spans 15 amino acids. Per germline, CDR1 SGHAT and CDR2 FQNNGV. With 0 bases clipped from V and 4 bases from J, the junction kept 2 bases outside the gene matches. CDR3 coding DNA: TGTGCCAGCAGCTTAGAAGGGGGCATCACCGGGGAGCTGTTTTTT. It is translated as CASSLEGGITGELFF. The variable domain in full, with the rest retrieved from reference TRBV11-2 and TRBJ2-2, is EAGVAQSPRYKIIEKRQSVAFWCNPISGHATLYWYQQILGQGPKLLIQFQNNGVVDDSQLPKDRFSAERLKGVDSTLKIQPAKLEDSAVYLCASSLEGGITGELFFGEGSRLTVL.

This clone was seen only once. The chain carries TRBV2 and TRBJ2-7; the D gene is possibly TRBD2 (6 bases). The CDR3 has 14 amino acids. Germline V gene sequence: CDR1 SNHLY, CDR2 FYNNEI. The V end was cut by 6 bases, the J end by 3 bases, with 15 bases between. The CDR3 loop is CASSPSSANYEQYF. The CDR3 DNA follows: TGTGCCAGCAGCCCATCTAGCGCCAACTACGAGCAGTACTTC.

The V gene is TRBV9, the J gene TRBJ1-4; D might be TRBD1 (5 bases). V lost 3 bases to trimming and J lost 5 bases, with 17 bases between them. Germline V gene lookup returns CDR1 SGDLS and CDR2 YYNGEE. CDR3 length: 16 amino acids. CDR3 sequence (DNA): TGTGCCAGCAGCGGGGAGTCGGGGGGACTGAATGAAAAACTGTTTTTT. This codes for CASSGESGGLNEKLFF.